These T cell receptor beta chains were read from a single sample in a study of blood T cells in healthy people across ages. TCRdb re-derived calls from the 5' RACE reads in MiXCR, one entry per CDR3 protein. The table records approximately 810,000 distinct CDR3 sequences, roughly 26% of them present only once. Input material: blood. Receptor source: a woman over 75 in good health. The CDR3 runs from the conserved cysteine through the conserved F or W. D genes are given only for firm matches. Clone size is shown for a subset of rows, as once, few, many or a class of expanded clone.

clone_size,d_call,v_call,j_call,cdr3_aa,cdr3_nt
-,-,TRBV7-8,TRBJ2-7,CTSSPTQSSYNEQYF,TGTACCAGCAGCCCAACACAGAGCTCCTACAATGAGCAGTACTTC
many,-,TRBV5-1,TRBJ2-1,CASSLAQVYNEQFF,TGCGCCAGCAGCTTGGCGCAGGTGTACAATGAGCAGTTCTTC
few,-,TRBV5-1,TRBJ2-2,CASSQNPQEATGELFF,TGCGCCAGCAGCCAAAACCCACAGGAGGCGACCGGGGAGCTGTTTTTT
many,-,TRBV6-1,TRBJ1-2,CASRSDSFYGYTF,TGTGCCAGCAGATCCGACAGTTTCTATGGCTACACCTTC
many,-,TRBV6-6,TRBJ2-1,CASTIFYRSGSYNEQFF,TGTGCCAGCACCATATTCTACAGGTCCGGCTCCTACAATGAGCAGTTCTTC
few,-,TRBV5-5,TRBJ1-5,CASSSDGDISNQPQHF,TGTGCCAGCAGCTCTGATGGGGACATAAGCAATCAGCCCCAGCATTTT
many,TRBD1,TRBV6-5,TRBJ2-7,CASSARDRGSYEQYF,TGTGCCAGCAGTGCCCGCGACAGGGGGTCCTACGAGCAGTACTTC
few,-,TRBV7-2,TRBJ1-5,CASLEGSSNQPQHF,TGTGCCAGCTTAGAGGGATCCAGCAATCAGCCCCAGCATTTT
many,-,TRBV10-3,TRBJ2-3,CAIATRRETDTQYF,TGTGCCATCGCGACACGAAGGGAGACAGATACGCAGTATTTT
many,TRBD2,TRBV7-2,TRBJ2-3,CASSPTGGRRGDTQYF,TGTGCCAGCAGCCCGACGGGGGGTCGGCGAGGAGATACGCAGTATTTT
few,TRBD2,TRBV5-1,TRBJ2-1,CASSPGTSGSSYNEQFF,TGCGCCAGCAGCCCAGGGACTAGCGGGAGCTCCTACAATGAGCAGTTCTTC
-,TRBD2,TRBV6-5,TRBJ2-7,CASSYSAGLAERVPYEQYF,TGTGCCAGCAGTTACTCGGCCGGACTAGCGGAGCGGGTCCCCTACGAGCAGTACTTC
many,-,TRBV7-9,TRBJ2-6,CASSSSGANVLTF,TGTGCCAGCAGTTCCTCTGGGGCCAACGTCCTGACTTTC
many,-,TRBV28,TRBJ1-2,CASSIGAENYGYTF,TGTGCCAGCAGTATCGGGGCAGAAAACTATGGCTACACCTTC
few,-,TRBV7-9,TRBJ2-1,CASSGPYNEQFF,TGTGCCAGCAGCGGGCCCTACAATGAGCAGTTCTTC
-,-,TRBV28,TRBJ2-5,CASRGSAKEAQYF,TGTGCCAGCAGAGGCTCCGCCAAAGAGGCCCAGTACTTC
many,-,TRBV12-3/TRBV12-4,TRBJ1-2,CASSLAPWVEIYGYTF,TGTGCCAGCAGTTTAGCCCCATGGGTTGAGATCTATGGCTACACCTTC
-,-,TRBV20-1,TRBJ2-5,CSAPTGEMAELTQYF,TGCAGTGCTCCCACAGGCGAGATGGCGGAGCTGACCCAGTACTTC
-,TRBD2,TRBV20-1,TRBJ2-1,CSARPRLGLAGGPSYNEQFF,TGCAGTGCTAGACCTCGTCTGGGACTAGCGGGAGGGCCATCCTACAATGAGCAGTTCTTC
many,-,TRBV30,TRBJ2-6,CAWVPGHVGANVLTF,TGTGCCTGGGTACCCGGGCACGTCGGGGCCAACGTCCTGACTTTC
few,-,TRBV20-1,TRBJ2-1,CSARGGTYQFF,TGCAGTGCTAGAGGGGGGACCTACCAGTTCTTC
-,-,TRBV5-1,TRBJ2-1,CANYPPTSSYNEQFF,TGCGCCAATTATCCCCCAACCAGCTCCTACAATGAGCAGTTCTTC
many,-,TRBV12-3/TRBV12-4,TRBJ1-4,CASRPTGRGGEKLFF,TGTGCCAGCAGACCCACAGGGCGGGGAGGCGAAAAACTGTTTTTT
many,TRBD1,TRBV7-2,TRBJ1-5,CASSAWTGINQPQHF,TGTGCCAGCAGCGCTTGGACAGGGATAAATCAGCCCCAGCATTTT
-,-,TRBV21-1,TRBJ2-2,CASSKVPGRISYGGSGELFF,TGTGCCAGCAGCAAAGTTCCGGGACGCATTAGTTACGGGGGGTCCGGGGAGCTGTTTTTT
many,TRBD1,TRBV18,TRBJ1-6,CASSPLGQGGNSPLHF,TGTGCCAGCTCCCCCCTCGGACAGGGAGGGAATTCACCCCTCCACTTT
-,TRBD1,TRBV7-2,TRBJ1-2,CASSRNSPGQGSNGYTF,TGTGCCAGCAGTCGGAATTCTCCGGGACAGGGATCTAATGGCTACACCTTC
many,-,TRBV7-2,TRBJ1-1,CASSFLTEAFF,TGTGCCAGCAGCTTCCTGACTGAAGCTTTCTTT
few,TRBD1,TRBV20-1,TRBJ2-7,CSALQGEEQYF,TGCAGTGCTCTCCAGGGGGAGGAGCAGTACTTC
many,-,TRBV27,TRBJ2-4,CASSPRRGAEAKNIQYF,TGTGCCAGCAGTCCCAGACGGGGGGCGGAGGCCAAAAACATTCAGTACTTC
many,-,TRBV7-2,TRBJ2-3,CASSLGGTDTQYF,TGTGCCAGCAGCTTGGGGGGCACAGATACGCAGTATTTT
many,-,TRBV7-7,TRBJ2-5,CASSRDLQETQYF,TGTGCCAGCAGCAGGGACCTACAAGAGACCCAGTACTTC
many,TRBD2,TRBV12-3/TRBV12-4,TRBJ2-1,CASSPLLLAGAYNEQFF,TGTGCCAGCAGTCCCCTCCTACTAGCGGGGGCGTACAATGAGCAGTTCTTC
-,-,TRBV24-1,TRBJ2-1,CATSDQGPNNEQFF,TGTGCCACCAGTGACCAGGGACCGAACAATGAGCAGTTCTTC
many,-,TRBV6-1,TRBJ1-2,CASSENRRRGYGYTF,TGTGCCAGCAGTGAAAACCGGCGCAGGGGCTATGGCTACACCTTC
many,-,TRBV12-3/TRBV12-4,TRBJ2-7,CASSLGGGRSYEQYF,TGTGCCAGCAGTTTAGGTGGGGGCCGATCCTACGAGCAGTACTTC
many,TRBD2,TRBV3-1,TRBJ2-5,CASSQVRGLAGEETQYF,TGTGCCAGCAGCCAAGTCCGGGGACTAGCGGGGGAAGAGACCCAGTACTTC
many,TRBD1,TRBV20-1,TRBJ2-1,CSARAGGTNYNEQFF,TGCAGTGCTAGAGCAGGGGGAACGAACTACAATGAGCAGTTCTTC
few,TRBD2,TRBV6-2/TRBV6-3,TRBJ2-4,CASSYGTSRWAKNIQYF,TGTGCCAGCAGTTACGGGACTAGTCGATGGGCCAAAAACATTCAGTACTTC
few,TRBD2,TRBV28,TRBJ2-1,CASRAGTSVINEQFF,TGTGCCAGCAGGGCCGGGACTAGCGTCATCAATGAGCAGTTCTTC
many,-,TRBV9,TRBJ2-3,CASSEQGGDTQYF,TGTGCCAGCAGCGAACAGGGCGGTGATACGCAGTATTTT
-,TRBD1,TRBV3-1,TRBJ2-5,CASSHAPGTGGRETQYF,TGTGCCAGCAGCCATGCTCCCGGGACAGGGGGTCGAGAGACCCAGTACTTC
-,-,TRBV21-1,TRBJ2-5,CASTPETAKETQYF,TGTGCCAGCACCCCTGAGACAGCGAAAGAGACCCAGTACTTC
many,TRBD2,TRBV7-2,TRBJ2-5,CASRRGRGGGVQETQYF,TGTGCCAGCAGACGAGGGAGAGGCGGGGGGGTCCAAGAGACCCAGTACTTC
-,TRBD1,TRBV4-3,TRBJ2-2,CASRRDRGYGELFF,TGCGCCAGCAGAAGGGACAGGGGGTACGGGGAGCTGTTTTTT
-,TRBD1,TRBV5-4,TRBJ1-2,CASSLGNQGDYGYTF,TGTGCCAGCAGCTTGGGGAACCAGGGGGACTATGGCTACACCTTC
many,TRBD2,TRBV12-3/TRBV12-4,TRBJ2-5,CASLAGGPRKETQYF,TGTGCCAGCTTAGCGGGGGGGCCTCGTAAAGAGACCCAGTACTTC
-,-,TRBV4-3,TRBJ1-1,CASSQEEGLATEAFF,TGCGCCAGCAGCCAAGAGGAAGGGTTGGCCACTGAAGCTTTCTTT
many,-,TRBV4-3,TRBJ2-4,CASSQEFLGGIAKNIQYF,TGCGCCAGCAGCCAAGAATTTCTGGGAGGAATAGCCAAAAACATTCAGTACTTC
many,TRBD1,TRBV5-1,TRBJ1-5,CASSQGVGNQPQHF,TGCGCCAGCAGCCAGGGGGTCGGCAATCAGCCCCAGCATTTT
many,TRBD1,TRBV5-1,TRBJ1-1,CASSSQGAGTEAFF,TGCGCCAGCAGCTCGCAGGGGGCGGGCACTGAAGCTTTCTTT
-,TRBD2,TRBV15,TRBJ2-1,CATSSPSGNQETQFF,TGTGCCACCAGCAGCCCTAGCGGGAATCAAGAGACCCAGTTCTTC
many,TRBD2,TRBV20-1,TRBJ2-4,CSAIEGGRYTKNIQYF,TGCAGTGCCATAGAGGGCGGGAGGTATACCAAAAACATTCAGTACTTC